Sequencing of this T cell receptor (beta chain) was carried out in a study of T cells in localized non-small cell lung cancer. The germline gives CDR1 MDHEN, CDR2 SYDVKM. The CDR3 runs to 14 residues. V dropped 7 bases and J dropped 6 bases, with 19 bases sitting between them. Sequenced by immunoSEQ multiplex PCR; TCRdb stores in-frame clones only, minus some. This table has around 140,000 clones, about 90% appearing once. The sample was peripheral blood, taken before any cancer treatment. The TCR sequence derives from a female donor at least 60 years old with stage I lung adenocarcinoma. The chain uses TRBV28 and TRBJ2-7, with a tentative D call TRBD1 (6 bases). The CDR3 region has the DNA TGTGCCAGCAAGAACAGGGCGAATCTGGGCGAGCAGTACTTC. It yields the protein CASKNRANLGEQYF. Full variable domain (rest looked up from reference TRBV28 and TRBJ2-7): DVKVTQSSRYLVKRTGEKVFLECVQDMDHENMFWYRQDPGLGLRLIYFSYDVKMKEKGDIPEGYSVSREKKERFSLILESASTNQTSMYLCASKNRANLGEQYFGPGTRLTVT.